These 23 T cell receptor beta chains came from one sample sequenced in a study of identifying expanded T cells in peripheral blood. The table came from immunoSEQ multiplex PCR; TCRdb's copy has only in-frame clones and leaves some out. This table has more than 80,000 clones, around 89% appearing once. Input material: blood. These receptors all stem from a person aged 18-70 years in good health.

The chain is built from TRBV9 and TRBJ1-2, with 9 nucleotides matching TRBD1. Germline-derived CDR1 and CDR2 are SGDLS and YYNGEE. The CDR3 extends over 15 amino acids. Trimming at V came to 4 bases and at J to 8 bases, leaving 12 bases not matched to a gene. CDR3 coding DNA: TGTGCCAGCAGCACAAGCTTACAGGGGGCAGTCGGCTACACCTTC. It codes for CASSTSLQGAVGYTF.

Concerning this clone: The germline gene is not matched at one end of the junction; a read error may be the cause. This chain joins TRBV5-6 and TRBJ1-2; 7 bases are shared with TRBD1. The CDR3 extends over 12 amino acids. Germline CDR1 is SGHDT and CDR2 is YYEEEE. The CDR3 DNA reads TGTGCCAACAGCTGGGACAGCCATGGCTACACCTTC. Residues: CANSWDSHGYTF.

This clone was counted once. The chain links TRBV7-9 to TRBJ2-1, with 8 bases fitting TRBD2. Germline V gives CDR1 SEHNR, CDR2 FQNEAQ (reference sequence). This CDR3 is built from 14 residues. V was clipped by 4 bases and J by 5 bases; unmatched bases: 4. Here the CDR3 DNA reads TGTGCCAGCAGCTCAAGCGGGAGCCACAATGAGCAGTTCTTC. Protein product: CASSSSGSHNEQFF.

The chain carries TRBV9 and TRBJ2-1; the D is unclear. V was shortened by 0 bases and J by 8 bases, with 12 bases between the two germline ends. CDR3 length: 14 residues. Germline V CDR1 and CDR2: SGDLS, YYNGEE. The CDR3 reads CASSVDVTTDEQFF. CDR3 nucleotides: TGTGCCAGCAGCGTAGACGTCACTACGGATGAGCAGTTCTTC. Together with reference TRBV9 and TRBJ2-1, the CDR3 gives the full variable domain: DSGVTQTPKHLITATGQRVTLRCSPRSGDLSVYWYQQSLDQGLQFLIQYYNGEERAKGNILERFSAQQFPDLHSELNLSSLELGDSALYFCASSVDVTTDEQFFGPGTRLTVL.

The chain's CDR3 is CAISQDVFNQPQHF. Written as DNA, the CDR3 is TGTGCCATCAGTCAGGATGTATTCAATCAGCCCCAGCATTTT. The rearrangement uses TRBV10-3 and TRBJ1-5; D is undetermined. V was trimmed by 5 bases and J by 3 bases, leaving 11 bases between them. Germline V gene data show CDR1 as ENHRY and CDR2 as SYGVKD. The CDR3 consists of 14 residues.

The table lists this clone with a few counts. The V and J genes are TRBV28 and TRBJ2-3, with 7 bases lining up with TRBD2. The trim removed 6 bases at V and 4 bases at J, leaving 10 bases unmatched. The CDR3 loop spans 15 amino acids. Germline lookup yields CDR1 MDHEN and CDR2 SYDVKM. The CDR3 coding sequence is TGTGCCAGCAGCCCCGGGACTATCGGCCCAGATACGCAGTATTTT. Encoded protein: CASSPGTIGPDTQYF.

The V and J genes are TRBV15 and TRBJ1-1; a possible D gene is TRBD1 (6 bases). Germline CDR1 and CDR2: LNHNV and YYDKDF (reference sequence). The CDR3 runs 14 residues. V was cut by 4 bases and J by 12 bases, with 21 bases left in between. For the CDR3, the DNA is TGTGCCACCAGCACACTAACAGGGCCTAGACTCCCTTTCTTT. Translated, it gives CATSTLTGPRLPFF.

This clone was seen a single time. J is TRBJ1-2 and V is TRBV6-1; 7 bases are shared with TRBD1. The germline V gene has CDR1 MNHNS and CDR2 SASEGT. V lost 6 bases to trimming and J lost 5 bases; unmatched junction nucleotides: 9. The CDR3 has 14 amino acids. This CDR3 reads CASSGTGQFYGYTF. The CDR3 DNA is TGTGCCAGCAGCGGAACGGGACAGTTTTATGGCTACACCTTC.

This chain joins TRBV27 and TRBJ2-3; unclear D gene. The CDR3 spans 12 residues. Trimming stripped 5 bases from V and 0 bases from J, with 3 bases between. The germline V gene encodes CDR1 MNHEY and CDR2 SMNVEV (reference sequence). The CDR3 here is CASSPSTDTQYF. The CDR3 DNA is TGTGCCAGCAGTCCCAGCACAGATACGCAGTATTTT.

A word on this clone: Compared with germline, one end of the junction differs, possibly owing to a read error. Here the CDR3 reads CASSEGTDLDEQYF. The CDR3 DNA reads TGTGCCAGCAGCGAAGGGACAGACCTCGACGAGCAGTACTTC. This chain links TRBV6-1 with TRBJ2-7; TRBD1 agrees at 7 bases. CDR3 length equals 14 residues. Germline values: CDR1 MNHNS, CDR2 SASEGT.

The J gene is TRBJ1-1, the V gene TRBV30; the D gene is possibly TRBD1 (6 bases). The V end was cut by 0 bases, the J end by 3 bases, with 17 bases between. CDR3 size: 16 residues. Germline CDR1 is GTSNPN and CDR2 is SVGIG (reference sequence). CDR3: CAWSVRGREIYTEAFF. The CDR3 nucleotides read TGTGCCTGGAGTGTACGGGGGCGCGAGATTTACACTGAAGCTTTCTTT.

The J gene is TRBJ1-1, the V gene TRBV19; 9 nucleotides align to TRBD1. CDR1 and CDR2 (germline): LNHDA, SQIVND (reference sequence). Trimming took 5 bases from V and 4 from J; bases not matched to a gene: 5. This CDR3 has 14 amino acids. CDR3 sequence (DNA): TGTGCCAGTAGTTACAGGGGGCGAATCACTGAAGCTTTCTTT. Protein: CASSYRGRITEAFF.

This clone turned up a few times. The V call is TRBV4-1, the J call TRBJ2-7, with D perhaps TRBD1 (6 bases). Germline CDR1 reads MGHRA; CDR2 reads YSYEKL. The CDR3 covers 14 residues. Trimming shortened V by 2 bases and J by 2 bases, and 10 bases separated the two germline ends. Written as DNA, the CDR3 is TGCGCCAGCAGCCAAACCGACAGGCCCTACGAGCAGTACTTC. Amino acid sequence: CASSQTDRPYEQYF.

The chain joins TRBV28 to TRBJ1-2; 9 nucleotides match TRBD1. The CDR3 is 14 residues long. Germline CDR1 is MDHEN and CDR2 is SYDVKM. V gave up 5 bases and J gave up 1 base; unmatched junction bases: 2. CDR3 protein: CASSRGQGNYGYTF. CDR3 nucleotide sequence: TGTGCCAGCAGTCGGGGACAGGGTAACTATGGCTACACCTTC.

This clone has just one count. This chain uses TRBV9 with TRBJ2-5; D remains ambiguous. The CDR3 runs 13 residues. Germline values: CDR1 SGDLS, CDR2 YYNGEE. The V and J ends lost 2 bases and 5 bases respectively, with 10 bases between them. The CDR3 DNA reads TGTGCCAGCAGCGTCTCGGTCGCGGAGACCCAGTACTTC. It specifies CASSVSVAETQYF.

This clone appeared once. This rearrangement joins TRBV4-1 to TRBJ1-3, with 8 nucleotides matching TRBD1. The CDR3 runs 16 residues. V lost 2 bases to trimming and J lost 1 base; unmatched junction nucleotides: 4. Germline CDR1 and CDR2: MGHRA and YSYEKL. The CDR3 sequence is CASSQWTGRSGNTIYF. CDR3 bases: TGCGCCAGCAGCCAATGGACAGGGAGGTCTGGAAACACCATATATTTT.

The rearrangement joins TRBV9 to TRBJ1-3; D unclear. This CDR3 is 13 amino acids long. CDR1 is SGDLS, CDR2 YYNGEE, per germline. Trimming shortened V by 0 bases and J by 8 bases, and 9 bases separated the two germline ends. CDR3 sequence reads: CASSVGLGDTIYF. In DNA form, the CDR3 reads TGTGCCAGCAGCGTAGGACTCGGTGACACCATATATTTT.

J is TRBJ1-5 and V is TRBV30; D is perhaps TRBD1 (6 bases). Trimming took 2 bases from V and 3 from J, leaving 11 bases between them. CDR1 and CDR2 from the germline V gene are GTSNPN and SVGIG (reference sequence). CDR3 size: 14 residues. CDR3 DNA sequence: TGTGCCTGGAGTCCAGGACAGTTCAATCAGCCCCAGCATTTT. This codes for CAWSPGQFNQPQHF. Supplemented by reference TRBV30 and TRBJ1-5, the full variable domain reads SQTIHQWPATLVQPVGSPLSLECTVEGTSNPNLYWYRQAAGRGLQLLFYSVGIGQISSEVPQNLSASRPQDRQFILSSKKLLLSDSGFYLCAWSPGQFNQPQHFGDGTRLSIL.

The rearrangement uses TRBV6-6 and TRBJ1-2; no firm D call. The V end was cut by 3 bases, the J end by 8 bases, with 16 bases between. This CDR3 has 14 residues. CDR1 and CDR2 from the germline V gene are MNHNY and SVGAGI (reference sequence). This chain's CDR3 is CASSYLRGKGGYTF. CDR3 DNA sequence: TGTGCCAGCAGTTATTTAAGAGGAAAGGGAGGCTACACCTTC.

This sequence joins TRBV28 and TRBJ1-5; D perhaps matches TRBD1 (6 bases). This CDR3 is built from 17 residues. The V gene lost 0 bases and the J gene lost 4 bases, with 16 bases spanning the gap. Germline values: CDR1 MDHEN, CDR2 SYDVKM. The CDR3 DNA reads TGTGCCAGCAGTTTATGGCCTAGGACAGACCCAAATCAGCCCCAGCATTTT. This gives the protein CASSLWPRTDPNQPQHF.

The genes are TRBV18 and TRBJ2-5; either TRBD1 or TRBD2 may fit D (5 bases each). CDR3 length: 15 residues. Per the germline V gene, CDR1 is KGHSH and CDR2 is LQKENI. V lost 0 bases to trimming and J lost 2 bases, with 10 bases between them. The CDR3 DNA is TGTGCCAGCTCACCACCTGACGGGACGCAAGAGACCCAGTACTTC. Amino acid sequence: CASSPPDGTQETQYF.

The chain has TRBV6-1 and TRBJ2-7, with D possibly TRBD2 on 5 matching bases. V lost 1 base and J 1 base, leaving 11 bases between the germline ends. Per germline, CDR1 MNHNS and CDR2 SASEGT. The CDR3 has 15 amino acids. The CDR3: CASSEVSASSYEQYF. CDR3 nucleotide sequence: TGTGCCAGCAGTGAAGTTAGCGCTTCGTCCTACGAGCAGTACTTC.

The chain uses TRBV9 and TRBJ2-3; tentatively, D is TRBD1 (6 bases). This CDR3 is built from 12 residues. CDR1 SGDLS and CDR2 YYNGEE come from the germline V gene. Trimming stripped 4 bases from V and 9 bases from J, with 12 bases between. The DNA for the CDR3 is TGTGCCAGCAGCTCAGGGGTCAGCACGCAGTATTTT. Translated: CASSSGVSTQYF.